This TCR beta chain was retrieved from a study of blood T cell repertoires in COVID-19. Study-level background: There were acute and convalescent COVID-19 samples, and they came from the United States, Italy and Spain. T cells, B-cell-depleted T cells, or PBMCs provided the cDNA or gDNA that served as material.

Produced via immunoSEQ multiplex PCR; TCRdb's table is partial and in-frame only. The table has fewer than 350,000 clones, 87% seen once. The trim removed 1 base at V and 5 bases at J, leaving 8 bases unmatched. Germline CDR1 LGHNA, CDR2 YSLEER. The CDR3 is made up of 16 amino acids. Source material: peripheral blood. The gene calls are TRBV4-3 and TRBJ2-1; TRBD1 agrees at 7 bases. This receptor was obtained from a woman aged 45-65 years who had recovered from COVID-19. The CDR3 DNA reads as TGCGCCAGCAGCCAAGCAGGGAGACAGGGACACAATGAGCAGTTCTTC. Protein: CASSQAGRQGHNEQFF.